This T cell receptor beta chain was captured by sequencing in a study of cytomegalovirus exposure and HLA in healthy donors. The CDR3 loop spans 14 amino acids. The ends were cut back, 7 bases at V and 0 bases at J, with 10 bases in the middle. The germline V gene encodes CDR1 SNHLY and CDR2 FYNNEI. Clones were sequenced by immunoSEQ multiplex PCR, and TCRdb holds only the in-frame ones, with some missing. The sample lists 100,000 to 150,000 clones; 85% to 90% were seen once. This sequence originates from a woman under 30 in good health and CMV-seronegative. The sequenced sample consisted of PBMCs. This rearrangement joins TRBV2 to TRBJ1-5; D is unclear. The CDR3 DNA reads TGTGCCAGCAAGGAGGACTATAGCAATCAGCCCCAGCATTTT. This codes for CASKEDYSNQPQHF.